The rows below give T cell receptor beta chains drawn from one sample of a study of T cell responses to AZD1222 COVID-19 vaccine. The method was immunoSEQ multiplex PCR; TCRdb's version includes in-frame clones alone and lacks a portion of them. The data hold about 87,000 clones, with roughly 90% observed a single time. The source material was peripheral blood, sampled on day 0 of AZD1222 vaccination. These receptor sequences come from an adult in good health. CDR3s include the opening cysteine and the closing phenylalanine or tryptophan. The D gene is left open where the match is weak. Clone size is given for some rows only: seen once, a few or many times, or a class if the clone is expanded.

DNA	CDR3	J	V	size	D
TGTGCCAGCAGCATCAGGGAGGACCTTAACGAGCAGTACTTC	CASSIREDLNEQYF	TRBJ2-7	TRBV9	-	-
TGTGCCAGCAGCCCCGTCAGGGGAAATTCACCCCTCCACTTT	CASSPVRGNSPLHF	TRBJ1-6	TRBV7-6	-	-
TGTGCCAGCAGCCAAGCCGGACAAATTACTGAAGCTTTCTTT	CASSQAGQITEAFF	TRBJ1-1	TRBV3-1/TRBV3-2	-	-
TGTGCCAGCAGTTCCGGGACTAGCGGGAGTTACGAGCAGTACTTC	CASSSGTSGSYEQYF	TRBJ2-7	TRBV28	-	TRBD2
TGCGCCAGCAGCCAAGAGGGTGGGACAGGGGGGTCACCCCTCCACTTT	CASSQEGGTGGSPLHF	TRBJ1-6	TRBV4-1	-	TRBD1
TGTGCCAGCAGCCCCAGTGGGAGCTATGGCTACACCTTC	CASSPSGSYGYTF	TRBJ1-2	TRBV3-1/TRBV3-2	once	-
TGTGCCAGCAAAGACGCGGGGGCGTCATCCTACGAGCAGTACTTC	CASKDAGASSYEQYF	TRBJ2-7	TRBV2	once	-
TGTGCCAGCAGCCAAGGGGGGGAAGGAAACACCATATATTTT	CASSQGGEGNTIYF	TRBJ1-3	TRBV3-1/TRBV3-2	-	-
TGCGCCAGCAGCCAAGACGGCGGTATCTCCTACGAGCAGTACTTC	CASSQDGGISYEQYF	TRBJ2-7	TRBV4-1	-	-
TGTGCCAGCATGGGCAGGGCCAAAAACATTCAGTACTTC	CASMGRAKNIQYF	TRBJ2-4	TRBV27	once	-
TGTGCCAGCTCCCAACAAGCCCCGGGACAGGGGACTGAAGCTTTCTTT	CASSQQAPGQGTEAFF	TRBJ1-1	TRBV18	-	TRBD1
TGTGCCAGCAGCGAAGAGGCGGCAGGGGCCAACGTCCTGACTTTC	CASSEEAAGANVLTF	TRBJ2-6	TRBV6-1	-	-
TGTGCCAGCGCCGGGAATACGCAGTATTTT	CASAGNTQYF	TRBJ2-3	TRBV9	-	-
TGTGCCAGCAGCGTAGCCCCTAGCGGGAGGGCCCAAGATACGCAGTATTTT	CASSVAPSGRAQDTQYF	TRBJ2-3	TRBV9	-	TRBD2
TGTGCCAGCAGTTACGGGACAGATACGCAGTATTTT	CASSYGTDTQYF	TRBJ2-3	TRBV6-6	-	-